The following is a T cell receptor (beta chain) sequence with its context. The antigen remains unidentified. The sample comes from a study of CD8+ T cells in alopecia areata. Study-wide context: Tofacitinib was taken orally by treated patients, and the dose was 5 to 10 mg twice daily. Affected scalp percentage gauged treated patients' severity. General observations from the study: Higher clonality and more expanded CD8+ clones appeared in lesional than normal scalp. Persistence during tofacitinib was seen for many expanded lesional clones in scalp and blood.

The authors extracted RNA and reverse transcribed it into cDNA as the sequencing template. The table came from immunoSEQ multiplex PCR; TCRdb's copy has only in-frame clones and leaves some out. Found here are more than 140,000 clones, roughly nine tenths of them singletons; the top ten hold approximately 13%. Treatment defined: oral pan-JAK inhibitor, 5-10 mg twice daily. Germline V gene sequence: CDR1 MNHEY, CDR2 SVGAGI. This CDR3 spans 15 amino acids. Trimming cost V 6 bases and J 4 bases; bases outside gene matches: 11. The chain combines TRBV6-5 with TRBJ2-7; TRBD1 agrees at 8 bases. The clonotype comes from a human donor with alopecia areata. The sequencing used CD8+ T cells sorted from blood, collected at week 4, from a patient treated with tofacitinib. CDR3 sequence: CASSHRAGGGYEQYF. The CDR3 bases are TGTGCCAGCAGCCACCGAGCAGGGGGCGGGTACGAGCAGTACTTC.